The sequence of this T cell receptor (beta chain) was determined in a study of shared clonotypes between healthy human individuals (dated by TCRdb to about 2020). For context, the study as a whole: Two women and a few men aged 18 to 49 years were included in the cohort. To estimate repertoire size and how much clonotype sharing occurs between individuals, the study deeply sequenced the blood TCR repertoires of several healthy adults. Leukapheresis yielded between about 0.85 and 9.5 billion PBMCs per donor. For each donor, three plates each were used for CD4 naive and CD4 memory, two plates were used for CD8 naive, and one plate was used for CD8 memory. Different laboratories and diverse techniques were used to prepare libraries and sequence TCR repertoires, to increase sequencing depth and limit assay-specific biases.

CDR1 is given as SEHNR and CDR2 as FQNEAQ, both from the germline V gene (reference sequence). The CDR3 runs 18 residues from the cysteine to the phenylalanine. Of the read, only the CDR3 DNA is kept; its 54 bases are in frame from base 1. Trimming accounts for 5 bases at V and 0 bases at J, while the number of junction bases matched to no gene is 12. This clone has more than one count but fewer than ten. It has no known antigen specificity. Base qualities were left out, and no much larger clone turns up one base away. What the authors observed across the whole study: Compared with non-shared clonotypes, clonotypes shared by all four sorted-subset donors had higher generation probabilities. Across a few donors, 5% to 6% of naive CD4, roughly 3.5% of naive CD8, about 2.3% of memory CD4, and 0.4% to 0.45% of memory CD8 clonotypes were shared. The genetic and exposure-history diversity represented was limited by the small number of donors. Estimated clonotype richness was generally larger for naive than for memory subsets. Even with the large sequencing depth, rarefaction of the sorted-subset datasets indicated that sequencing was incomplete. Sampling was limited to blood, and TCR repertoires in tissue likely differ from TCR repertoires in blood. Based on pairwise subsampling, the degree of clonotype sharing among donors was expected to be affected by sequencing depth.

The donors were healthy, HIV-negative adults who had no recently reported acute infections or vaccinations. All donors were Caucasian adults living in Nashville, Tennessee, USA. CD4+ T cells were enriched by magnetic negative selection, after which naive cells were positively selected on CD45RA and the negative fraction was taken as the memory subset. After blood collection by leukapheresis, PBMCs were isolated using Ficoll-Histopaque density gradient centrifugation and then cryopreserved in the vapor phase of liquid nitrogen. Purity and quantity of every magnetically sorted T cell population were checked by analytical flow cytometry. From each sorted fraction, genomic DNA was isolated and quantified by UV absorbance on a Nanodrop 2000c. TCR CDR3 regions were amplified from genomic DNA by multiplex PCR using the deep immunoSEQ assay. For each cell subset, the extracted genomic DNA was distributed evenly across all wells of several immunoSEQ 96-well plates, and each plate served as one replicate. For sorted subsets, around 0.2 ug of genomic DNA, equivalent to 25,000 to 35,000 T cell genomes, went into each replicate PCR. Purified libraries were measured with a Qubit 3.0 fluorometer, size-checked on a Bioanalyzer 2100, and measured again with the KAPA Library Quantification kit. Every immunoSEQ 96-well plate was sequenced on a dedicated single-read 150-cycle Illumina NextSeq 550 flow cell. The study's processing was this. Because the immunoSEQ output held only junctional sequences and lacked quality scores, the filtering could not match the filtering applied to full-length reads. Sequences were annotated with PyIR, a Python wrapper for IgBLAST v1.9, using IMGT germline references to assign V/J genes and CDR3. Reads with weak V/J assignments (E-value above 1e-6), missing CDR3, stop codons, out-of-frame junctions, or ambiguous translated residues were removed. V3J clonotypes were defined as sequences sharing the same inferred V gene, J gene, and CDR3 amino acid sequence. To compute the percentage overlap between repertoires, the number of shared unique clonotypes was divided by the size of the smaller repertoire. Three approaches were used to assess repertoire richness: RTK rarefaction, the Chao1 estimator, and Recon v2.1 estimates of unobserved clonotypes. Generation probabilities were computed with OLGA for all TCRbeta clonotypes obtained by the gDNA method from a few donors. This is the immuneACCESS table as TCRdb keeps it, with only in-frame sequences that have V and J called. A part of the clones is gone; compared with another copy, unresolved V genes explain less than half, and the rest is unexplained. The V and J calls and clone size come from that table; D and trimming were worked out from the DNA. The sample yields around 750,000 clones; 74% were counted once. Over 1.5% of the sample is taken by the ten largest.

Sample: memory CD4+ T cells sorted from blood. The sample's cell subset or site label, decoded: CD45RA-negative fraction. Recombination joined TRBV7-9 with TRBJ2-3; TRBD2 matches 9 bases in the middle. This sequence was found in a woman in her thirties in good health. The nucleotides are TGTGCCAGCAGCGCTGGGGGCGGGAGGGGCCCTAGCACAGATACGCAGTATTTT. This encodes CASSAGGGRGPSTDTQYF.